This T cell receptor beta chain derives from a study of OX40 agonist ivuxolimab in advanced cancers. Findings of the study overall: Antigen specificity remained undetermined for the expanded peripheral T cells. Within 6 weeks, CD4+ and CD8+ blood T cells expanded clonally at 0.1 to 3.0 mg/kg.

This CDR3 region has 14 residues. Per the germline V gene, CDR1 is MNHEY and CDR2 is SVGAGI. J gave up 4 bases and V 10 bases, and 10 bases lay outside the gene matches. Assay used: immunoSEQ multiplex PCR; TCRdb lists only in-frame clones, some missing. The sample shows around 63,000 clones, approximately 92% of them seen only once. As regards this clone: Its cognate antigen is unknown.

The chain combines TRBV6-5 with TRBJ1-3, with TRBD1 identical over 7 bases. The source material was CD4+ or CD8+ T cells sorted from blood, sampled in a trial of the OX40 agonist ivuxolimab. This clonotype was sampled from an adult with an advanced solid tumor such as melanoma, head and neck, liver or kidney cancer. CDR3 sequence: CATFPTGVGNTIYF. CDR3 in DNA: TGTGCCACATTCCCCACAGGGGTCGGAAACACCATATATTTT.